These 22 T cell receptor beta chains were sequenced from one sample in a study of PD-1 blockade in classical Hodgkin lymphoma. Generated by immunoSEQ multiplex PCR, the TCRdb table keeps only in-frame clones and is missing some. The sample comprises around 25,000 clones, about 80% of which are singletons, and around 6.5% rests with the top ten. Every patient relapsed after autologous stem cell transplantation, and brentuximab vedotin exposure varied. The material sequenced was peripheral blood mononuclear cells (PBMCs), taken at baseline. The receptor source for this set is a human donor with classical Hodgkin lymphoma.

The chain couples TRBV6-5 to TRBJ1-2; the D is unclear. Deletions cut 0 bases from V and 5 bases from J, with 7 bases between. CDR1 is MNHEY, CDR2 SVGAGI, per germline. CDR3 length equals 13 residues. The CDR3 loop is CASSYSDGYGYTF. The CDR3 DNA is TGTGCCAGCAGTTACTCGGACGGATATGGCTACACCTTC.

This clone was recorded once. The J gene is TRBJ1-6, the V gene TRBV2; 9 bases match TRBD1. V gave up 2 bases and J gave up 9 bases; unmatched junction bases: 5. The CDR3 sequence is 15 residues long. CDR1 is SNHLY, CDR2 FYNNEI, per germline. CDR3 protein: CASSEFPTGGSPLHF. In DNA, the CDR3 is TGTGCCAGCAGTGAATTCCCGACAGGGGGTTCACCCCTCCACTTT.

The chain is built from TRBV5-5 and TRBJ2-2, with TRBD2 matching over 8 bases. V shed 0 bases and J 0 bases; nucleotides not matched to a gene: 7. The length of the CDR3 is 18 residues. Per the germline V gene, CDR1 is SGHKS and CDR2 is YYEKEE (reference sequence). The CDR3 region has the DNA TGTGCCAGCAGCTTGGCCTCGCGGGGGGCTGCGAACACCGGGGAGCTGTTTTTT. This sequence encodes CASSLASRGAANTGELFF.

V gene TRBV7-9 combines with J gene TRBJ1-3; D not certain. V gave up 3 bases and J gave up 0 bases, with 15 bases separating them. Germline CDR1 is SEHNR and CDR2 is FQNEAQ (reference sequence). The CDR3 runs 17 residues. The CDR3 DNA reads TGTGCCAGCAGCTTCCTGATGGGGATGCTCTCTGGAAACACCATATATTTT. Encoded protein: CASSFLMGMLSGNTIYF.

This chain links TRBV29-1 with TRBJ1-4, with a weak D call TRBD1 (6 bases). The V gene's germline CDR1 is SQVTM and CDR2 ANQGSEA. The CDR3 spans 12 residues. Deletions cut 7 bases from V and 8 bases from J, with 14 bases between. The CDR3 DNA reads TGCAGCGGACAGGTTTTTGGGGAAAAACTGTTTTTT. Protein product: CSGQVFGEKLFF.

This clone was observed a single time. The rearrangement links TRBV4-3 to TRBJ2-1; TRBD2 agrees at 12 bases. The CDR3 sequence is 14 residues long. CDR1 and CDR2 (germline): LGHNA, YSLEER. With 6 bases clipped from V and 8 bases from J, the junction kept 5 bases outside the gene matches. The CDR3 DNA reads as TGCGCCAGCAGGAGACTAGCGGGGGTCCATGAGCAGTTCTTC. It specifies CASRRLAGVHEQFF.

The chain recombines TRBV2 with TRBJ1-2; no reliable D call. This CDR3 contains 13 residues. Trimming removed 6 bases at V and 4 bases at J, with 12 bases between. The germline CDR1 and CDR2 sequences are SNHLY and FYNNEI. This CDR3 is CASRERVAYGYTF. In DNA form, the CDR3 reads TGTGCCAGCAGGGAGCGGGTTGCCTATGGCTACACCTTC.

This clone was recorded once. V is TRBV7-3 and J is TRBJ1-1, with D hard to call. CDR1 is SGHTA and CDR2 is FQGTGA in the germline V gene. Trimming took off 5 bases at V and 2 bases at J, with 9 bases between the two ends. The CDR3 is made up of 13 amino acids. CDR3 amino acids: CASSQEKNTEAFF. The CDR3 DNA follows: TGTGCCAGCAGCCAAGAGAAAAACACTGAAGCTTTCTTT.

CDR3 coding DNA: TGTGCCAGCAGCGTACGCCCTGAAGGGTCTGGGGCCAACGTCCTGACTTTC. The encoded protein is CASSVRPEGSGANVLTF. The chain recombines TRBV9 with TRBJ2-6; D uncertain. This CDR3 region has 17 residues. V was trimmed by 1 base and J by 1 base, leaving 12 bases between them. Germline CDR1 reads SGDLS; CDR2 reads YYNGEE.

The CDR3 region is CASSPRRAEAFF. DNA for the CDR3: TGTGCCAGCAGCCCGCGGAGGGCTGAAGCTTTCTTT. The J gene is TRBJ1-1, the V gene TRBV7-9; D gene unclear. The CDR3 runs 12 residues. Germline V CDR1 and CDR2: SEHNR, FQNEAQ (reference sequence). The V and J ends lost 5 bases and 6 bases respectively, with 10 bases between them.

The chain combines TRBV7-2 with TRBJ2-6; 9 bases agree with TRBD2. The CDR3 sequence is 14 residues long. V was pared by 5 bases and J by 12 bases, with 8 bases of the junction left unmatched. Germline V gene data show CDR1 as SGHTA and CDR2 as FQGNSA. The CDR3 loop reads CASSPLSGGGVLTF. DNA for the CDR3: TGTGCCAGCAGCCCACTTAGCGGGGGTGGCGTCCTGACTTTC.

This chain uses TRBV15 with TRBJ1-5, with D tentatively TRBD1 (6 bases). The length of the CDR3 is 14 residues. Germline loops: CDR1 LNHNV, CDR2 YYDKDF (reference sequence). V was clipped by 5 bases and J by 7 bases, with 15 bases between them. CDR3 DNA: TGTGCCACCAGCGGAGGACAGTTAACCCAGCCCCAGCATTTT. Translating gives CATSGGQLTQPQHF.

This clone has more than one count but fewer than ten. The V call is TRBV10-3, the J call TRBJ2-5; 7 bases line up with TRBD2. CDR1 is ENHRY, CDR2 SYGVKD, per germline. This CDR3 comprises 13 residues. V lost 7 bases, J lost 4 bases, and 6 bases stayed unmatched. CDR3 bases: TGTGCCATCAAGGACCCGGGGGGAGAGACCCAGTACTTC. Encoded protein: CAIKDPGGETQYF.

The chain couples TRBV6-4 to TRBJ2-1; 12 bases are shared with TRBD2. CDR1 MRHNA and CDR2 SNTAGT come from the germline V gene. This CDR3 has 15 amino acids. V lost 5 bases and J lost 8; bases outside the gene matches: 7. The CDR3 spells CASSIASGGEDEQFF. The CDR3 nucleotides are TGTGCCAGCAGTATCGCTAGCGGGGGGGAGGATGAGCAGTTCTTC.

The chain has TRBV12-5 and TRBJ2-7, with D possibly being TRBD1 (6 bases). From germline, CDR1 is LGHNT and CDR2 FRNRAP. The CDR3 extends over 13 amino acids. V was pared by 6 bases and J by 0 bases, with 9 bases between. CDR3 in DNA: TGTGCTAGTGGACAGGGTTTCTCCTACGAGCAGTACTTC. Translated, it gives CASGQGFSYEQYF.

The rearrangement uses TRBV5-6 and TRBJ1-5; D uncertain. Deletions cut 0 bases from V and 4 bases from J, with 2 bases between. CDR1 is SGHDT, CDR2 YYEEEE, per germline. CDR3 size: 12 residues. In DNA, the CDR3 is TGTGCCAGCAGCTTGGATAATCAGCCCCAGCATTTT. This sequence encodes CASSLDNQPQHF.

CDR3 coding DNA: TGTGCCAGCAGTGGGGGTCCGGCCGCGTGGGACTATGGCTACACCTTC. This gives the protein CASSGGPAAWDYGYTF. The V gene is TRBV6-6, the J gene TRBJ1-2; D might be TRBD1 (5 bases). V gave up 5 bases and J gave up 3 bases, with 19 bases separating them. The germline V gene has CDR1 MNHNY and CDR2 SVGAGI (reference sequence). This CDR3 has 16 amino acids.

The V call is TRBV4-1, the J call TRBJ1-2, with 7 bases lining up with TRBD1. CDR3 length: 18 residues. Germline-derived CDR1 and CDR2 are MGHRA and YSYEKL. V lost 6 bases to trimming and J lost 2 bases; unmatched junction nucleotides: 18. The CDR3 protein is CASRLSPGQRPNNYGYTF. CDR3 bases: TGCGCCAGCAGATTATCCCCGGGACAGCGACCGAACAACTATGGCTACACCTTC.

This clone has more than one count but fewer than ten. The CDR3 DNA sequence: TGTGCCAGCAGCTTGGTGTCTGGACTCCCTGACACAGATACGCAGTATTTT. It is translated as CASSLVSGLPDTDTQYF. The chain employs TRBV5-6 and TRBJ2-3, with a weak D call TRBD2 (5 bases). Germline assignment: CDR1 SGHDT and CDR2 YYEEEE. V lost 0 bases and J 2 bases, leaving 16 bases between the germline ends. The CDR3 sequence is 17 residues long.

V and J are TRBV10-3 and TRBJ2-5, with a possible D match to TRBD1 (5 bases). Trimming cost V 6 bases and J 4 bases, with 9 bases left between them. Germline V gene lookup returns CDR1 ENHRY and CDR2 SYGVKD. This CDR3 contains 12 residues. The DNA for the CDR3 is TGTGCCATCAGGGGGCAAGGAGAGACCCAGTACTTC. This gives the protein CAIRGQGETQYF.

As to this clone: An end of the junction differs from the germline gene, which may be a read error. This sequence joins TRBV6-4 and TRBJ1-4; the D is unclear. The germline gives CDR1 MRHNA, CDR2 SNTAGT. The CDR3 is 12 residues long. CDR3 sequence reads: CASREDTEQLFF. The CDR3 bases are TGTGCCAGCAGAGAAGACACTGAACAACTGTTTTTT.

DNA of the CDR3: TGTGCCAGCAGTTTAGTTCGCAATCAGCCCCAGCATTTT. Protein product: CASSLVRNQPQHF. The V gene is TRBV27, the J gene TRBJ1-5, with D unclear. CDR1 is MNHEY and CDR2 is SMNVEV in the germline V gene (reference sequence). V lost 2 bases and J lost 2, with 4 bases in between. The length of the CDR3 is 13 residues.